The entry below describes one T cell receptor (beta chain). Its antigen remains undetermined. The input lacks base qualities; no much larger clone sits a single base away. The cohort was made up of approximately 700 healthy bone marrow donors. At the time of sampling, all cohort members were nominally healthy, though unrecorded immune exposures were likely present. The donor tested CMV seronegative, placing the donor among the 300 to 450 seronegative members of the cohort. A peripheral blood sample was provided by each donor, and peripheral blood mononuclear cells were used for TCR beta sequencing. Genomic DNA was extracted from the blood cell samples with the Qiagen DNeasy Blood Extraction Kit. The sample belongs to a study of cytomegalovirus exposure and HLA in healthy donors (dated by TCRdb to about 2017). About the full investigation: According to an earlier analysis of 550 to 750 of the donors, 150 million to 200 million T cells yielded some 110 million unique TCR beta sequences and roughly 280 Gb of sequence data. Alongside the repertoire data, information on donor age, sex, ethnicity and CMV serostatus was compiled. The number of typed donors differed by locus: about 620-640 for A, B, C, DRB1 and DQB1; 522 for DQA1; over 600 for DPA1; and roughly 490 for DPB1. The study was designed to test whether signatures of past pathogen exposure could be identified by cataloging public T cell receptors. An earlier analysis of roughly 580 of the donors used high-throughput TCR beta sequencing to judge whether each TCR beta V gene segment behaved as functional or pseudogenic. High-throughput TCR immunosequencing, statistical association of individual TCRs with disease status, and machine learning were combined to predict cytomegalovirus infection status. Four or five DR-DQ haplotypes were handled as single units for association and clustering, since linkage in the cohort was strong. Every discovery cohort repertoire had been produced on one sequencing platform. The study profiled the T cell repertoires of around 700 subjects by immunosequencing and related them to cytomegalovirus serostatus. Roughly 300 gigabases of sequencing data and 91 million or so unique TCR sequences made up an early release that covered approximately 650 HLA-typed donors. The later analysis used no new phenotypic data to find candidate immune exposures, relying instead on TCR beta sequences and their occurrence across donors. Besides the first cohort of approximately 710 subjects, a separate validation cohort made up of 120 different subjects was used. To study patterns of TCR occurrence, a later analysis re-analyzed previously published TCR beta repertoires from hundreds of donors and added high-resolution HLA genotyping. Both class I and class II loci were covered by HLA typing, at four-digit resolution. Among some 410 genotyped donors of the cohort, an average of approximately 240,000 unique TCR beta nucleotide sequences was sequenced per donor, of which about 19% were non-productive. The genetic ancestry cluster associated with self-reported Caucasian donors included around 76% of the roughly 360 genotyped donors. A later genetic analysis used genome-wide SNP genotypes for about 60% of the 666 donors, treating that subset as a discovery cohort. Study-wide conclusions, independent of this receptor: At a false discovery rate of 0.05, a later analysis linked some 18,000 TCR beta sequences to specific HLA alleles. When HLA alleles, especially DR and DQ, strongly co-occurred, attributing TCR associations to individual alleles was difficult. The 87-base-pair reads could not distinguish some IMGT-functional V segments, including TRBV6-2 and TRBV6-3, so those segments were excluded. A later genetic analysis associated a missense DCLRE1C variant with V-gene and J-gene trimming of TCR beta chains, and an independent cohort replicated the association. The authors suggested that the approach could potentially be extended to other disease states and immunological phenotypes. Most TCR sequences were seen in very few donors, while some public TCRs were found in many individuals. Broadly in line with IMGT annotations, most TCR beta V segments showed up in productive rearrangements about 90% or about 30% of the time in an earlier analysis of approximately 600 of the donors. Compared with equally common non-associated chains, HLA-associated TCR beta chains in a later analysis were more clonally expanded and had lower generation probabilities. A further reported finding was that TCR beta sequences accurately predicted the HLA-A and HLA-B alleles for most subjects in the first cohort. A later analysis found that TCR association rates varied across HLA loci, with DRB1 alleles showing the most associated TCRs and HLA-C alleles the fewest. A later analysis found that most CMV-associated TCR beta chains appeared HLA-restricted, with HLA associations seemingly driven largely by CMV exposure. Because some donors lacked HLA typing at each locus, the association tests relied only on the typed subset. A few of the identified cytomegalovirus-associated TCR beta chains were confirmed in vitro to be specific for cytomegalovirus antigens. Cytomegalovirus status was reported to be diagnosed by the classifier with high specificity and sensitivity in both the original and validation cohorts. This cohort had only TCR beta chains sequenced, and the lack of alpha or paired-chain data limited which features could be detected. Several of the top co-occurrence clusters appeared to be linked to parvovirus B19, influenza, CMV and Epstein-Barr virus, according to a later analysis. According to a later genetic analysis, donors in an Asian-associated ancestry cluster had fewer N-insertions in productive TCRs than the approximately 610-donor mean. CMV serostatus was the only immune exposure information available for the cohort. Linkage disequilibrium might explain the correlated functional status among segregating V segments, but an unknown experimental factor could not be excluded. In the study, 164 TCR beta chains were listed as associated with cytomegalovirus. About 15 rarely observed V segments, including chromosome 9 orphons, were excluded from the earlier analysis of several hundred of the donors because counts were too low. A cluster of highly shared sequence variants was judged likely to represent a technical artifact of the sequencing pipeline. The presence/absence analyses assumed that sequencing depth was roughly uniform across donors, and that assumption may not be true.

The germline V gene gives CDR1 as MGHDK and CDR2 as SYGVNS. The V and J ends are trimmed by 7 bases and 2 bases, leaving 21 bases between them. The CDR3 measures 16 amino acids from cysteine to phenylalanine. Left in the record is the CDR3 DNA by itself, 48 bases read in frame from the first base. The library came from the immunoSEQ multiplex PCR assay. For the multiplex PCR, a mixture combining 60 forward primers for TCR Vbeta segments and 13 reverse primers for TCR Jbeta segments was used. The CDR3 region of rearranged TCR beta genes was amplified from genomic DNA by a multiplex PCR assay. On the Illumina HiSeq System, the amplified TCR beta libraries were sequenced as 87-base-pair reads. The authors' analysis ran thus. In a later analysis, tens of millions of unique TCR beta chains were counted across the roughly 670 repertoires, and roughly 10 million of these chains were shared by at least two donors. Raw reads were error-corrected and collapsed into unique sequences by a nearest-neighbor algorithm in which closely related sequences were merged to remove PCR and sequencing errors. To assign V, D and J gene segments, CDR3 sequences were aligned to IMGT reference sequences. Each retained sequence needed at least a six-nucleotide match to both a V gene segment and a J gene segment. Rearrangements were called productive when the CDR3 lacked stop codons and stayed in frame with V and J; all others were non-productive. CDR3 was defined according to IMGT convention as the region running from the second conserved V-encoded cysteine to the conserved J-encoded phenylalanine. The earlier analysis of around 640 of the donors excluded sequences that lacked an unambiguous match to a single V gene segment. In an earlier analysis of several hundred of the donors, V segments were called functional above 56.7% productive rearrangements and were called segregating when the between-donor standard deviation exceeded 5%. A statistical classification framework was built to diagnose cytomegalovirus status from the catalog of TCR beta chain sequences. A later analysis assigned V and J genes by comparing TCR nucleotide sequences with IMGT/GENE-DB human TR gene sequences. Using the TCRdist pipeline, a later analysis assigned CDR3 sequences along with most-parsimonious VDJ recombination scenarios. In a later analysis, each TCR beta chain was defined by its CDR3 amino acid sequence together with its V-gene family, and reads without a unique V-gene family were excluded. In a later analysis, nearly 600 highly shared, low-generation-probability nucleotide sequences were removed to address suspected cross-contamination and a sequencing artifact. A later analysis calculated a clonal expansion index for each public chain from normalized within-repertoire ranks of inferred template counts. In a later analysis, generation probabilities were computed with a VDJ recombination model fitted to out-of-frame rearrangements, and the resulting probabilities were checked against IGoR. In a later analysis, TCR-TCR, TCR-HLA and TCR-CMV co-occurrence was scored with hypergeometric tests, and a repertoire-size bias correction was applied to TCR pairs. In a later analysis, false discovery rates were estimated by permuting HLA or CMV assignments 20 times. A later analysis grouped co-occurring TCRs with DBSCAN, adding TCRdist sequence similarity when clustering within HLA-allele-positive subsets. Co-occurrence clustering excluded repertoires with fewer than 30,000 or more than 120,000 public chains, plus five with anomalous nucleotide sharing. TCRdb's version of the immuneACCESS table is confined to in-frame rearrangements and falls short of the full clone set. An unresolved V gene accounts for under half of the shortfall where checked; the remainder is of unknown origin. Clone size and V and J calls were adopted from that table, with D and trimming inferred from the DNA. The sample contains some 130,000 clones, approximately 71% of them found a single time. Around 2% of the sample goes to the ten largest clones.

The material sequenced was PBMCs. The receptor was derived from a man aged 25-45 years in good health and CMV-seronegative. Here the chain combines TRBV25-1 and TRBJ2-7; a weak D assignment points to TRBD1 (5 bases agree). The CDR3 has the sequence CASKTLGHPRTYEQYF. The nucleotide sequence is given as TGTGCCAGCAAAACCCTCGGACATCCGAGAACCTACGAGCAGTACTTC.